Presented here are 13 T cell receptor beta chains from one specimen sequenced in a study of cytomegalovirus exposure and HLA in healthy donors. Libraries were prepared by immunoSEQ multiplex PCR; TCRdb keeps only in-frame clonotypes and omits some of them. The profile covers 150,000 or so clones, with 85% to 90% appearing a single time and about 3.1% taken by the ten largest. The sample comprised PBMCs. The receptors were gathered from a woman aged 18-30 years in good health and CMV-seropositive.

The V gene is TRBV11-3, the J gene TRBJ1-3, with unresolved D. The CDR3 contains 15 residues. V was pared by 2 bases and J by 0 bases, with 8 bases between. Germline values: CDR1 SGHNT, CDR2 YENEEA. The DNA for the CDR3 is TGTGCCAGCAGCTTACGGGGTGGCTCTGGAAACACCATATATTTT. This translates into CASSLRGGSGNTIYF.

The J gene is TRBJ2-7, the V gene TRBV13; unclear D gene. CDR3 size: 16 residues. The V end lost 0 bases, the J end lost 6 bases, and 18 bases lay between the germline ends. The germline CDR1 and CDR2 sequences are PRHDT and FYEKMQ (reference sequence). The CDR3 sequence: CASSLGLEFTIIEQYF. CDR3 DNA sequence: TGTGCCAGCAGCTTAGGCCTCGAGTTTACCATTATCGAGCAGTACTTC.

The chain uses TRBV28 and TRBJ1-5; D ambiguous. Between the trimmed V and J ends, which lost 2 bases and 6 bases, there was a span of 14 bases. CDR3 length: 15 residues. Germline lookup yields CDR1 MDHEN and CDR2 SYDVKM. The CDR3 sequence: CASSLVQVMVQPQHF. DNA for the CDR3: TGTGCCAGCAGTTTAGTTCAGGTGATGGTTCAGCCCCAGCATTTT.

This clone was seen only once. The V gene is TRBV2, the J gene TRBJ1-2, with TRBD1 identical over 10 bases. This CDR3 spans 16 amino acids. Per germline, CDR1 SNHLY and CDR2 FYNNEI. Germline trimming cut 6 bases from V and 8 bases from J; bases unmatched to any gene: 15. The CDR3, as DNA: TGTGCCAGCAGAGCGTACCGAGGACAGGGGGTGTGGGGCTACACCTTC. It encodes CASRAYRGQGVWGYTF. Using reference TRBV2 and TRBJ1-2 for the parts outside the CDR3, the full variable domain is EPEVTQTPSHQVTQMGQEVILRCVPISNHLYFYWYRQILGQKVEFLVSFYNNEISEKSEIFDDQFSVERPDGSNFTLKIRSTKLEDSAMYFCASRAYRGQGVWGYTFGSGTRLTVV.

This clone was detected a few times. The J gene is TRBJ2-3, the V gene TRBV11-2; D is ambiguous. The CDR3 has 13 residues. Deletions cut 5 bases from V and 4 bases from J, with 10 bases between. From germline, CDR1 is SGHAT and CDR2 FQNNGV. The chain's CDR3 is CASSTVGPDTQYF. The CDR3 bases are TGTGCCAGCAGCACAGTGGGTCCAGATACGCAGTATTTT.

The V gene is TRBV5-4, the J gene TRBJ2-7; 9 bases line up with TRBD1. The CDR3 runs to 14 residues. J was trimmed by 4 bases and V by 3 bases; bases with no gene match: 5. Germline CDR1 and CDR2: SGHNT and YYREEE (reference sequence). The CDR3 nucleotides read TGTGCCAGCAGCTCTCCGGGACAGGGATACGAGCAGTACTTC. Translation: CASSSPGQGYEQYF.

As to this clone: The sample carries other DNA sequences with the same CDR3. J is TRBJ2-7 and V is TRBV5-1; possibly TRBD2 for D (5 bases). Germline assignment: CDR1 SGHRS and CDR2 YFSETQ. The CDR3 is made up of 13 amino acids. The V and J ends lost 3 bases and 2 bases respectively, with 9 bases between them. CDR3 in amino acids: CASSWTGAYEQYF. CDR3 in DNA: TGCGCCAGCAGCTGGACCGGGGCCTACGAGCAGTACTTC.

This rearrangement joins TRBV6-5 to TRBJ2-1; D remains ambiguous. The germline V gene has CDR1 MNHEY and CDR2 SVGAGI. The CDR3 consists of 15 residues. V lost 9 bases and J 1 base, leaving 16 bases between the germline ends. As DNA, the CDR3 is TGTGCCAGTTCTCCTCGTTGGCTTTCCTACAATGAGCAGTTCTTC. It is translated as CASSPRWLSYNEQFF.

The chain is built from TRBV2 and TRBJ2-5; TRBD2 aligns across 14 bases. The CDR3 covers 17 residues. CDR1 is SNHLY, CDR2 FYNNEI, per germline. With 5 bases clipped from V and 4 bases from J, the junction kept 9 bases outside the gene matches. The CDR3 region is CASSPPPGLAGVETQYF. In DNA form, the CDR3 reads TGTGCCAGCAGTCCCCCCCCGGGACTAGCGGGAGTAGAGACCCAGTACTTC.

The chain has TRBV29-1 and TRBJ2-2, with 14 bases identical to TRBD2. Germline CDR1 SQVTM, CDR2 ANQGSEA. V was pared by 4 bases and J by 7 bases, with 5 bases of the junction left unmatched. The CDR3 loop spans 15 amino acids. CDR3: CSVGTSGRPNGELFF. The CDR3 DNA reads TGCAGCGTTGGGACTAGCGGGAGGCCTAACGGGGAGCTGTTTTTT.

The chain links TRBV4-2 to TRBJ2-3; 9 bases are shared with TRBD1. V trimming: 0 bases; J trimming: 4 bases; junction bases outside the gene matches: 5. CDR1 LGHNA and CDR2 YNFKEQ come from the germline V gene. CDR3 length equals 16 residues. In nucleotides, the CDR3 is TGTGCCAGCAGCCAAGATTGGCGACAGGGGGCAGATACGCAGTATTTT. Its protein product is CASSQDWRQGADTQYF.

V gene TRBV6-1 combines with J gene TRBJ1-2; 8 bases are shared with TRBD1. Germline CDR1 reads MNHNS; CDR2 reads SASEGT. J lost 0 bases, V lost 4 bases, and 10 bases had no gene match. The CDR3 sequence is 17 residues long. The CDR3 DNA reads TGTGCCAGCAGTGCCTACAGGGGGGCCCACCCTAACTATGGCTACACCTTC. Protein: CASSAYRGAHPNYGYTF.

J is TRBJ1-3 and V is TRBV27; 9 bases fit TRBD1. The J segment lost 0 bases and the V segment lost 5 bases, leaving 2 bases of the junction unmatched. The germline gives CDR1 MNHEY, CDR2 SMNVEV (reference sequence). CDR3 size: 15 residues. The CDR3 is CASSRTGDSGNTIYF. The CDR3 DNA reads TGTGCCAGCAGTCGGACAGGGGACTCTGGAAACACCATATATTTT.